A selection of T cell receptor beta chains follows, all from one sample in a study of blood T cell repertoires in COVID-19. Some clones are missing from TCRdb's copy, which holds only in-frame ones; the method was immunoSEQ multiplex PCR. In the table there are 150,000 to 190,000 clones, about 80% of which are singletons. The source material was peripheral blood. The receptor set was obtained from a man in his 60s with acute or convalescent COVID-19. The CDR3 runs from the conserved cysteine through the conserved F or W. A D gene is named only where the DNA matches it firmly. Clone size is shown for a subset of rows, as once, few, many or a class of expanded clone.

clone size | D gene | J gene | V gene | CDR3 DNA | CDR3 protein
. | TRBD1 | TRBJ1-5 | TRBV6-1 | TGTGCCAGCAGTACAGGGGGCGCGGGCAATCAGCCCCAGCATTTT | CASSTGGAGNQPQHF
once | . | TRBJ1-1 | TRBV10-3 | TGTGCCATCAGTGATTCAGGGGCGTTGGCAGAAGCTTTCTTT | CAISDSGALAEAFF
. | . | TRBJ1-3 | TRBV3-1/TRBV3-2 | TGTGCCAGCAGCCAAGATATCTTGGGGGCATTCTCTGGAAACACCATATATTTT | CASSQDILGAFSGNTIYF
. | . | TRBJ1-2 | TRBV18 | TGTGCCAGCTCACCACAGGGAGGCGGCTATGGCTACACCTTC | CASSPQGGGYGYTF
. | . | TRBJ2-2 | TRBV10-3 | TGTGCCATCCCCAGGGGGGCGAACACCGGGGAGCTGTTTTTT | CAIPRGANTGELFF
. | TRBD2 | TRBJ2-3 | TRBV2 | TGTGCCAGCAGTGTACAAAGCGGGACGAGCACAGATACGCAGTATTTT | CASSVQSGTSTDTQYF
. | . | TRBJ2-1 | TRBV11-2 | TGTGCCAGCAGCCCGAAAAGGGGACACAGATACAATGAGCAGTTCTTC | CASSPKRGHRYNEQFF
. | TRBD1 | TRBJ2-3 | TRBV9 | TGTGCCAGCAGCGTAGGGTTTAGGGGGCGCACAGATACGCAGTATTTT | CASSVGFRGRTDTQYF
. | TRBD1 | TRBJ2-5 | TRBV18 | TGTGCCAGCTCACCAGGGACAGGAGACCTCCAAGAGACCCAGTACTTC | CASSPGTGDLQETQYF
. | TRBD2 | TRBJ2-7 | TRBV28 | TGTGCCAGCAGTTTTTTAGCGGGAGGGACCTACGAGCAGTACTTC | CASSFLAGGTYEQYF
. | . | TRBJ1-3 | TRBV5-1 | TGCGCCAGCAGCTTGGCCAGGGAGGTCTCTGGAAACACCATATATTTT | CASSLAREVSGNTIYF
once | . | TRBJ1-1 | TRBV4-2 | TGTGCCAGCAGCCAGGGGGCAGGGACGGCGAACACTGAAGCTTTCTTT | CASSQGAGTANTEAFF
. | . | TRBJ1-1 | TRBV6-5 | TGTGCCAGCAGTTACTCGACACCGAAGAACACTGAAGCTTTCTTT | CASSYSTPKNTEAFF
. | TRBD1 | TRBJ1-4 | TRBV9 | TGTGCCAGCAGTGACACAGGCCAGGGGGCGGTTGAAAAACTGTTTTTT | CASSDTGQGAVEKLFF
. | . | TRBJ2-3 | TRBV4-2 | TGTGCCAGCAGCCAAGCTCGTGGCGGGGTAGATACGCAGTATTTT | CASSQARGGVDTQYF
few | . | TRBJ2-7 | TRBV7-8 | TGTGCCAGCAGCACCTCGGGACTCGCAGTCTACGAGCAGTACTTC | CASSTSGLAVYEQYF
. | . | TRBJ1-6 | TRBV6-2/TRBV6-3 | TGTGCCAGCAGTTACGTACAGAAGAATTCACCCCTCCACTTT | CASSYVQKNSPLHF
. | TRBD1 | TRBJ1-2 | TRBV30 | TGTGCCTGGAGGACGGGACAGGGTAACTATGGCTACACCTTC | CAWRTGQGNYGYTF
. | . | TRBJ1-5 | TRBV12-5 | TGTGCTAGTGGTTCCGGGTCCCTCCCGGCGAATCAGCCCCAGCATTTT | CASGSGSLPANQPQHF
. | . | TRBJ2-1 | TRBV9 | TGTGCCAGCAGCCCCCAGAGCGAAAGCTCCTACAATGAGCAGTTCTTC | CASSPQSESSYNEQFF
few | TRBD1 | TRBJ2-7 | TRBV5-1 | TGCGCCAGCAGCCCCGGACAGGAATCGCGCGAGCAGTACTTC | CASSPGQESREQYF
. | . | TRBJ1-2 | TRBV3-1/TRBV3-2 | TGTGCCAGCAGCCAAACAGGGTTAGGGGGCTACACCTTC | CASSQTGLGGYTF